The present entry profiles one T cell receptor (beta chain) with its context. Antigen: not known. The ends lost 0 bases at V and 1 base at J; junction bases unmatched: 5. The V gene's germline CDR1 is SEHNR and CDR2 FQNEAQ (reference sequence). CDR3 size: 19 residues. Arm-PCR with iRepertoire HTBI primers amplified the CDR3 regions for these TCR beta libraries. TCRdb ran MiXCR on the multiplex PCR reads and lists one entry per CDR3 protein. The sample has about 660,000 distinct CDR3 sequences, around 30% seen once; the top ten hold 35% to 55%. Time point indicated: persistent/refractory GD, antithyroid drugs over 5 years with positive TRAb. Scientists built the TCR library using RNA that was extracted from PBMCs. These data originate in a study of regulatory T cells in long-lasting Graves disease. General study findings and limits: Graves' patients with persistent disease showed TCR diversity lower than patients newly diagnosed.

The sequencing used peripheral blood mononuclear cells (PBMCs), collected when the disease was refractory, from a patient treated with antithyroid drugs. The origin of this receptor is a female donor with Graves disease. V is TRBV7-9 and J is TRBJ2-4, with 14 bases that match TRBD2. The CDR3 DNA sequence: TGTGCCAGCAGCTTAGCGGGACTAGCGGGAGTTACGGCCAAAAACATTCAGTACTTC. Its translation: CASSLAGLAGVTAKNIQYF.